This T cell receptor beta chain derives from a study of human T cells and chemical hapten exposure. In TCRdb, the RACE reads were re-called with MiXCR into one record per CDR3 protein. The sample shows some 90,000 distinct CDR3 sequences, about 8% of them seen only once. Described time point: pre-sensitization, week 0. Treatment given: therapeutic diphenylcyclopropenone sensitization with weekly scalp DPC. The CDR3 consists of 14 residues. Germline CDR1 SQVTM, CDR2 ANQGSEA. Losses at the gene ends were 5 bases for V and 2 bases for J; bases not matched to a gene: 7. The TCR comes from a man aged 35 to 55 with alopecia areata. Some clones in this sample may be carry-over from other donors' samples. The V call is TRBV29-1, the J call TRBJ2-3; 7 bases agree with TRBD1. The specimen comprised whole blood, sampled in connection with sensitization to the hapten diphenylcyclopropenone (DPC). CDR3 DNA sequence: TGCAGCGTTACAGGGGCGGGCGTCACAGATACGCAGTATTTT. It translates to CSVTGAGVTDTQYF.